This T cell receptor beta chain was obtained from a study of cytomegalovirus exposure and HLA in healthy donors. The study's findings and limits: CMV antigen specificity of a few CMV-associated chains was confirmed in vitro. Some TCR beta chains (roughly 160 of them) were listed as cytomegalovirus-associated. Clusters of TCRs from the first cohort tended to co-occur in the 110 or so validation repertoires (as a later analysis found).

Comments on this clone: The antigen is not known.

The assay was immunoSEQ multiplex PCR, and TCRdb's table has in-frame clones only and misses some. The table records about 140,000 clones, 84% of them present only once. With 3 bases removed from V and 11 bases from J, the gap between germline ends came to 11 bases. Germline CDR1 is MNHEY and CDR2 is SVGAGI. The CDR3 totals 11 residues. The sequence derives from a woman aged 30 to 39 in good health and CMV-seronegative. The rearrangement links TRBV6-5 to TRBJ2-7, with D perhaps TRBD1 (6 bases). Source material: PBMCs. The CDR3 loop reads CASSYKGQEYF. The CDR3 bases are TGTGCCAGCAGTTATAAGGGACAAGAGTACTTC.